A selection of T cell receptor beta chains follows, all from one sample in a study of T-cell reconstitution after alpha-beta-depleted transplantation in children. TCRdb re-analysed the PCR reads in MiXCR, keeping a single row per CDR3 protein. The table has roughly 240,000 distinct CDR3 sequences, 6.5% to 10% seen once; the top ten hold almost 6.5%. The specimen was PBMCs, mostly from graft donor cells, collected 180 days after TCRalphabeta/CD19-depleted stem cell transplant. Receptors originate from a male patient between 10 and 17 years old who had a stem cell transplant for acute lymphoblastic leukemia, so the T cells may come from the graft donor. The CDR3 runs from the conserved cysteine through the conserved F or W. A D gene is named only where the DNA matches it firmly.

>TRBJ1-1|TRBV7-9|-
CASRSTENTEAFF
>TRBJ2-4|TRBV11-2|-
CASRWGRAGNILNIQYF
>TRBJ2-2|TRBV7-3|-
CASSLSRDTGELFF
>TRBJ1-6|TRBV28|TRBD1
CASSFRGSSYNSPLHF
>TRBJ2-6|TRBV5-1|-
CASSLEGSGANVLTF
>TRBJ2-7|TRBV6-1|-
CASSDPLEGVSEQYF
>TRBJ2-7|TRBV2|TRBD2
CASSAAGAPYEQYF
>TRBJ2-5|TRBV20-1|-
CSAPKVGRQEETQYF
>TRBJ2-1|TRBV5-1|TRBD2
CASSHLGGAGGFNEQFF
>TRBJ2-5|TRBV7-9|-
CASSTKPPQGRETQYF
>TRBJ2-2|TRBV2|TRBD2
CASSESGGAGTGELFF
>TRBJ2-7|TRBV3-1|-
CASSQDHGSGIYEQYF
>TRBJ1-5|TRBV10-3|-
CAISVAGNQPQHF
>TRBJ2-4|TRBV11-2|-
CASSLDSVVLAKNIQYF
>TRBJ1-1|TRBV5-1|-
CASSSQMLQGNTEAFF
>TRBJ2-6|TRBV7-9|TRBD1
CASSTGTGGSGANVLTF
>TRBJ2-7|TRBV9|-
CASSVAGDYEQYF
>TRBJ1-6|TRBV14|-
CASSQEVLDSVPGSYNSPLHF
>TRBJ2-2|TRBV29-1|-
CSVARAGELFF
>TRBJ2-5|TRBV29-1|-
CSARGHQETQYF
>TRBJ1-1|TRBV12-5|-
CASGLSIITEAFF
>TRBJ1-1|TRBV28|-
CASSLPPGAGNTEAFF
>TRBJ1-2|TRBV19|-
CASSLRQYGYTF
>TRBJ2-5|TRBV5-1|-
CASSLYRGEETQYF
>TRBJ1-3|TRBV24-1|-
CATSAPGGHTIYF
>TRBJ2-1|TRBV27|TRBD1
CASSFRDRLYF
>TRBJ1-1|TRBV10-1|-
CASSPGWRGTEAFF